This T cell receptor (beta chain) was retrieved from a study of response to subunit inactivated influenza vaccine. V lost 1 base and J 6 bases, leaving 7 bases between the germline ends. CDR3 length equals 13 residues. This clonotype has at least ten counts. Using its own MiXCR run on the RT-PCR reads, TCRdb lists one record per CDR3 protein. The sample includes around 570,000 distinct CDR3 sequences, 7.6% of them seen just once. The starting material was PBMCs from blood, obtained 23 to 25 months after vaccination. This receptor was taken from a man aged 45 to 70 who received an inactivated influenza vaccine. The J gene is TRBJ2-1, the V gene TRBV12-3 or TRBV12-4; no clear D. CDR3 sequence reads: CASSLGGSNEQFF. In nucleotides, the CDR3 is TGTGCCAGCAGTTTAGGCGGAAGCAATGAGCAGTTCTTC.